A selection of T cell receptor beta chains follows, all from one sample in a study of response to subunit inactivated influenza vaccine. One entry per CDR3 protein results from TCRdb running MiXCR on the RT-PCR reads. The sample contains roughly 670,000 distinct CDR3 sequences, 12% to 15% of which appear only once. The specimen comprised PBMCs from blood, sampled 14 to 15 days before vaccination. The source of these receptors is a man between 45 and 60 years old who received an inactivated influenza vaccine. Each CDR3 is given with its conserved first and last residue. A D gene is named only where the DNA matches it firmly. Size values are once, few and many counts, or a class for expanded clones, and some rows have none.

j_gene: TRBJ1-6; v_gene: TRBV20-1; d_gene: .; abundance: .; CDR3aa: CSGSQGDSPLHF; CDR3nt: TGCAGTGGTTCGCAGGGAGATTCACCCCTCCACTTT
j_gene: TRBJ2-3; v_gene: TRBV3-1; d_gene: .; abundance: few; CDR3aa: CASTEADGRTDTQYF; CDR3nt: TGTGCCAGCACAGAAGCGGACGGTCGCACAGATACGCAGTATTTT
j_gene: TRBJ2-1; v_gene: TRBV6-7; d_gene: .; abundance: .; CDR3aa: CARTGRSYNEQFF; CDR3nt: TGTGCCAGAACCGGCCGCTCCTACAATGAGCAGTTCTTC
j_gene: TRBJ1-2; v_gene: TRBV27; d_gene: TRBD1; abundance: few; CDR3aa: CASGRDRTPVDPNYGYTF; CDR3nt: TGTGCCAGCGGACGGGACAGGACCCCCGTAGACCCTAACTATGGCTACACCTTC
j_gene: TRBJ1-2; v_gene: TRBV7-8; d_gene: TRBD1; abundance: many; CDR3aa: CASSWRDSPGAGYTF; CDR3nt: TGTGCCAGCAGCTGGAGGGACAGCCCGGGAGCAGGCTACACCTTC
j_gene: TRBJ2-1; v_gene: TRBV29-1; d_gene: TRBD2; abundance: .; CDR3aa: CSVDTRTSGRGEQFF; CDR3nt: TGCAGCGTTGATACTAGGACTAGCGGGAGAGGGGAGCAGTTCTTC
j_gene: TRBJ1-4; v_gene: TRBV7-2; d_gene: .; abundance: .; CDR3aa: CASSPQGRTNEKPFF; CDR3nt: TGTGCCAGCAGCCCCCAGGGGAGGACTAATGAAAAACCGTTTTTT
j_gene: TRBJ2-6; v_gene: TRBV6-1; d_gene: .; abundance: many; CDR3aa: CASIGPAGTSGANVLTF; CDR3nt: TGTGCCAGCATTGGGCCAGCAGGTACCTCTGGGGCCAACGTCCTGACTTTC
j_gene: TRBJ2-3; v_gene: TRBV20-1; d_gene: TRBD2; abundance: few; CDR3aa: CSAPGGGYTDTQYF; CDR3nt: TGCAGTGCTCCCGGCGGGGGGTACACAGATACGCAGTATTTT
j_gene: TRBJ2-4; v_gene: TRBV20-1; d_gene: .; abundance: few; CDR3aa: CSARGTGTAKNIQYF; CDR3nt: TGCAGTGCTAGAGGAACCGGGACAGCCAAAAACATTCAGTACTTC
j_gene: TRBJ2-6; v_gene: TRBV19; d_gene: .; abundance: .; CDR3aa: CASSISGHPPVLTF; CDR3nt: TGTGCCAGTAGTATCTCCGGACATCCTCCCGTCCTGACTTTC
j_gene: TRBJ1-1; v_gene: TRBV4-2; d_gene: .; abundance: .; CDR3aa: CASSHPGQNTEAFF; CDR3nt: TGTGCCAGCAGCCACCCGGGACAGAACACTGAAGCTTTCTTT
j_gene: TRBJ1-2; v_gene: TRBV12-3/TRBV12-4; d_gene: .; abundance: .; CDR3aa: CASSFRGSSTPRGYTF; CDR3nt: TGTGCCAGCAGTTTTCGGGGGTCCTCAACCCCCCGCGGCTACACCTTC
j_gene: TRBJ2-2; v_gene: TRBV7-9; d_gene: TRBD1; abundance: .; CDR3aa: CASSPGTVANTGELFF; CDR3nt: TGTGCCAGCAGCCCAGGGACAGTGGCGAACACCGGGGAGCTGTTTTTT
j_gene: TRBJ2-5; v_gene: TRBV2; d_gene: .; abundance: few; CDR3aa: CASNPGRQETQYF; CDR3nt: TGTGCCAGCAACCCGGGACGGCAAGAGACCCAGTACTTC
j_gene: TRBJ2-1; v_gene: TRBV5-1; d_gene: TRBD2; abundance: few; CDR3aa: CASSLKTSGSDEQFF; CDR3nt: TGCGCCAGCAGCTTGAAGACTAGCGGGAGCGATGAGCAGTTCTTC
j_gene: TRBJ1-5; v_gene: TRBV7-2; d_gene: TRBD1; abundance: .; CDR3aa: CASSPGDSQPQHF; CDR3nt: TGTGCCAGCAGCCCCGGGGACAGCCAGCCCCAGCATTTT
j_gene: TRBJ1-1; v_gene: TRBV3-1; d_gene: .; abundance: few; CDR3aa: CASSQDGPGSVAFF; CDR3nt: TGTGCCAGCAGCCAAGATGGGCCGGGGAGCGTAGCTTTCTTT
j_gene: TRBJ2-2; v_gene: TRBV12-3/TRBV12-4; d_gene: .; abundance: many; CDR3aa: CASTPLRALGRTGELFF; CDR3nt: TGTGCCAGCACCCCACTAAGGGCCTTAGGACGAACCGGGGAGCTGTTTTTT
j_gene: TRBJ1-1; v_gene: TRBV20-1; d_gene: TRBD1; abundance: few; CDR3aa: CSAREPTGSDTEAFF; CDR3nt: TGCAGTGCTAGAGAGCCGACAGGGTCAGACACTGAAGCTTTCTTT
j_gene: TRBJ2-3; v_gene: TRBV20-1; d_gene: .; abundance: .; CDR3aa: CSGKTVTSTDTQYF; CDR3nt: TGCAGTGGAAAGACGGTTACTAGCACAGATACGCAGTATTTT
j_gene: TRBJ1-2; v_gene: TRBV20-1; d_gene: .; abundance: few; CDR3aa: CSALEYSFGENYGYTF; CDR3nt: TGCAGTGCACTAGAGTACTCCTTCGGGGAAAACTATGGCTACACCTTC
j_gene: TRBJ1-2; v_gene: TRBV12-3/TRBV12-4; d_gene: TRBD1; abundance: .; CDR3aa: CASSLGGTGTGDYTF; CDR3nt: TGTGCCAGCAGTTTAGGTGGGACAGGGACCGGGGACTACACCTTC
j_gene: TRBJ1-2; v_gene: TRBV5-1; d_gene: .; abundance: many; CDR3aa: CASSLEQKGYGYTF; CDR3nt: TGCGCCAGCAGCTTGGAGCAGAAAGGCTATGGCTACACCTTC
j_gene: TRBJ1-2; v_gene: TRBV20-1; d_gene: .; abundance: .; CDR3aa: CSALSGPKSDGYTF; CDR3nt: TGCAGTGCCCTTTCCGGGCCAAAGAGTGATGGCTACACCTTC
j_gene: TRBJ2-3; v_gene: TRBV6-1; d_gene: TRBD1; abundance: .; CDR3aa: CASSRQGRDTQYF; CDR3nt: TGTGCCAGCAGTAGACAGGGCAGAGATACGCAGTATTTT
j_gene: TRBJ1-5; v_gene: TRBV27; d_gene: TRBD1; abundance: .; CDR3aa: CASSPGQMNNQPQHF; CDR3nt: TGTGCCAGCAGCCCGGGACAGATGAATAATCAGCCCCAGCATTTT
j_gene: TRBJ1-1; v_gene: TRBV28; d_gene: .; abundance: .; CDR3aa: CASIGGTEAFF; CDR3nt: TGTGCCAGCATCGGTGGAACTGAAGCTTTCTTT
j_gene: TRBJ2-2; v_gene: TRBV12-3/TRBV12-4; d_gene: .; abundance: .; CDR3aa: CASSKQDPNTGELFF; CDR3nt: TGTGCCAGCAGTAAACAGGATCCGAACACCGGGGAGCTGTTTTTT
j_gene: TRBJ2-1; v_gene: TRBV11-2; d_gene: TRBD2; abundance: many; CDR3aa: CASSFSGGTYNEQFF; CDR3nt: TGTGCCAGCAGCTTTAGCGGGGGAACCTACAATGAGCAGTTCTTC
j_gene: TRBJ2-5; v_gene: TRBV12-3/TRBV12-4; d_gene: TRBD2; abundance: .; CDR3aa: CASSKGRGGAFKETQYF; CDR3nt: TGTGCCAGCAGCAAAGGTCGGGGGGGGGCCTTCAAAGAGACCCAGTACTTC
j_gene: TRBJ2-5; v_gene: TRBV29-1; d_gene: .; abundance: few; CDR3aa: CSAGGAGGRQETQYF; CDR3nt: TGCAGCGCCGGGGGTGCTGGGGGCCGACAAGAGACCCAGTACTTC
j_gene: TRBJ2-1; v_gene: TRBV29-1; d_gene: .; abundance: many; CDR3aa: CSVDPGHSYNEQFF; CDR3nt: TGCAGCGTTGATCCCGGCCATTCCTACAATGAGCAGTTCTTC
j_gene: TRBJ1-4; v_gene: TRBV2; d_gene: .; abundance: .; CDR3aa: CASSERALNEKLFF; CDR3nt: TGTGCCAGCAGTGAGAGGGCCTTGAATGAAAAACTGTTTTTT
j_gene: TRBJ1-2; v_gene: TRBV5-1; d_gene: TRBD1; abundance: .; CDR3aa: CASSSGTASGNYGYTF; CDR3nt: TGCGCCAGCAGCTCGGGGACAGCTAGTGGTAACTATGGCTACACCTTC
j_gene: TRBJ2-5; v_gene: TRBV28; d_gene: .; abundance: few; CDR3aa: CASSSWGTQYF; CDR3nt: TGTGCCAGCAGTTCCTGGGGGACCCAGTACTTC
j_gene: TRBJ1-2; v_gene: TRBV14; d_gene: .; abundance: few; CDR3aa: CASSQDFRRGDGYTF; CDR3nt: TGTGCCAGCAGCCAAGATTTCCGCAGGGGCGATGGCTACACCTTC
j_gene: TRBJ2-1; v_gene: TRBV6-2/TRBV6-3; d_gene: .; abundance: .; CDR3aa: CASKGVGTASSYNEQFF; CDR3nt: TGTGCCAGCAAAGGAGTTGGTACGGCCAGCTCCTACAATGAGCAGTTCTTC
j_gene: TRBJ2-2; v_gene: TRBV6-2/TRBV6-3; d_gene: .; abundance: few; CDR3aa: CASRKTETNTGELFF; CDR3nt: TGTGCCAGCAGGAAGACCGAAACGAACACCGGGGAGCTGTTTTTT
j_gene: TRBJ2-3; v_gene: TRBV9; d_gene: TRBD2; abundance: few; CDR3aa: CASSVSSGLKDTQYF; CDR3nt: TGTGCCAGCAGCGTCTCTAGCGGGCTCAAAGATACGCAGTATTTT
j_gene: TRBJ2-7; v_gene: TRBV25-1; d_gene: TRBD2; abundance: few; CDR3aa: CASSGPGLGSYEQYF; CDR3nt: TGTGCCAGCAGTGGTCCCGGACTAGGATCCTACGAGCAGTACTTC
j_gene: TRBJ2-4; v_gene: TRBV10-3; d_gene: .; abundance: once; CDR3aa: CAISEVFLAKNIQYF; CDR3nt: TGTGCCATCAGTGAGGTCTTCCTAGCCAAAAACATTCAGTACTTC
j_gene: TRBJ2-7; v_gene: TRBV7-9; d_gene: .; abundance: many; CDR3aa: CASSLDPVSEQYF; CDR3nt: TGTGCCAGCAGCTTAGATCCCGTCAGCGAGCAGTACTTC
j_gene: TRBJ2-7; v_gene: TRBV4-3; d_gene: TRBD1; abundance: few; CDR3aa: CASSQDIWTGASYEQYF; CDR3nt: TGCGCCAGCAGCCAAGATATTTGGACAGGGGCTTCCTACGAGCAGTACTTC
j_gene: TRBJ2-6; v_gene: TRBV11-1; d_gene: .; abundance: once; CDR3aa: CASRPSTSTVPGANVLTF; CDR3nt: TGTGCCAGCAGACCCTCGACCTCCACTGTTCCGGGGGCCAACGTCCTGACTTTC
j_gene: TRBJ2-1; v_gene: TRBV3-1; d_gene: TRBD2; abundance: many; CDR3aa: CASSRSSGALNEQFF; CDR3nt: TGTGCCAGCAGCCGATCTAGCGGGGCTCTAAATGAGCAGTTCTTC
j_gene: TRBJ2-1; v_gene: TRBV7-3; d_gene: .; abundance: .; CDR3aa: CASGVGTPYNEQFF; CDR3nt: TGTGCCAGCGGCGTCGGGACACCCTACAATGAGCAGTTCTTC
j_gene: TRBJ2-3; v_gene: TRBV6-4; d_gene: TRBD2; abundance: few; CDR3aa: CASSEAGGTNTQYF; CDR3nt: TGTGCCAGCAGTGAAGCGGGGGGCACAAATACGCAGTATTTT
j_gene: TRBJ2-1; v_gene: TRBV11-2; d_gene: TRBD2; abundance: .; CDR3aa: CASSLVATSGRDHNEQFF; CDR3nt: TGTGCCAGCAGCTTAGTAGCTACTAGCGGGAGGGACCACAATGAGCAGTTCTTC